The 25 T cell receptor beta chains below all came from one sample that was sequenced in a study of beta chain features in type 1 diabetes. Expressed TCRB transcripts were sequenced after all isolated RNA was converted to cDNA. The repertoire was sequenced with immunoSEQ multiplex PCR; TCRdb's copy has only in-frame clones and lacks some. The table includes under 300,000 clones, approximately 8% detected once. The specimen sequenced was central memory CD4+ T cells from blood. These receptors were taken from a woman aged 18 to 35 in good health.

This clone occurred a few times. This sequence joins TRBV6-4 and TRBJ2-6; D may be TRBD1 or TRBD2 (5 bases each). The CDR3 contains 17 residues. Germline lookup yields CDR1 MRHNA and CDR2 SNTAGT. V shed 5 bases and J shed 0 bases, with 14 bases lying between them. CDR3 bases: TGTGCCAGCAGTTATAGGGGACCAGACTCTGGGGCCAACGTCCTGACTTTC. Its translation is CASSYRGPDSGANVLTF.

This chain joins TRBV7-9 and TRBJ2-1; perhaps TRBD2 as D (6 bases). Trimming removed 5 bases at V and 3 bases at J, with 11 bases between. Per the germline V gene, CDR1 is SEHNR and CDR2 is FQNEAQ (reference sequence). The CDR3 runs 14 residues. The CDR3 spells CASSAEGSYNEQFF. CDR3 bases: TGTGCCAGCAGCGCGGAGGGTAGCTACAATGAGCAGTTCTTC.

This chain joins TRBV28 and TRBJ2-2; a weak D match, TRBD2 (5 bases). Germline loops: CDR1 MDHEN, CDR2 SYDVKM. The CDR3 covers 13 residues. The germline V and J ends were trimmed by 7 bases and 4 bases, with 10 bases remaining between them. The CDR3 spells CASTEVPTGELFF. In DNA, the CDR3 is TGTGCCAGCACGGAGGTCCCCACCGGGGAGCTGTTTTTT. Filled out from reference TRBV28 and TRBJ2-2, the complete variable domain reads DVKVTQSSRYLVKRTGEKVFLECVQDMDHENMFWYRQDPGLGLRLIYFSYDVKMKEKGDIPEGYSVSREKKERFSLILESASTNQTSMYLCASTEVPTGELFFGEGSRLTVL.

This chain joins TRBV7-9 and TRBJ2-7, with D hard to call. The V end was cut by 5 bases, the J end by 5 bases, with 7 bases between. Germline CDR1 and CDR2: SEHNR and FQNEAQ (reference sequence). This CDR3 contains 11 residues. This CDR3 reads CASSPNHEQYF. CDR3 nucleotides: TGTGCCAGCAGCCCGAATCACGAGCAGTACTTC. The full variable domain, completed using reference TRBV7-9 and TRBJ2-7, is DTGVSQNPRHKITKRGQNVTFRCDPISEHNRLYWYRQTLGQGPEFLTYFQNEAQLEKSRLLSDRFSAERPKGSFSTLEIQRTEQGDSAMYLCASSPNHEQYFGPGTRLTVT.

V usage is TRBV18 and J usage is TRBJ2-5, with TRBD1 identical over 8 bases. Trimming at V came to 1 base and at J to 5 bases, leaving 6 bases not matched to a gene. The CDR3 runs to 15 residues. Germline loops: CDR1 KGHSH, CDR2 LQKENI. CDR3 DNA sequence: TGTGCCAGCTCACCACTCCCGACAGGGGTGGAGACCCAGTACTTC. As protein: CASSPLPTGVETQYF.

This clone was counted only a few times. The chain has TRBV5-6 and TRBJ1-2; 8 positions match TRBD1. This CDR3 is built from 13 residues. V dropped 3 bases and J dropped 2; count of bases not matched to a gene: 0. CDR1 and CDR2 (germline): SGHDT, YYEEEE. CDR3 loop: CASSSGGNYGYTF. The CDR3 nucleotides read TGTGCCAGCAGCTCAGGGGGCAACTATGGCTACACCTTC.

V and J are TRBV5-1 and TRBJ2-1, with 7 nucleotides matching TRBD2. The V gene's germline CDR1 is SGHRS and CDR2 YFSETQ. V dropped 0 bases and J dropped 2; count of bases not matched to a gene: 5. This CDR3 has 16 amino acids. The CDR3 DNA sequence: TGCGCCAGCAGCTTGGGCGGGGGACTCGCCTACAATGAGCAGTTCTTC. It is translated as CASSLGGGLAYNEQFF.

This clone was counted between two and nine times. V and J are TRBV28 and TRBJ1-2; D is ambiguous. Trimming removed 3 bases from V and 4 bases from J, with 6 bases in between. This CDR3 has 12 amino acids. Germline CDR1 is MDHEN and CDR2 is SYDVKM. The CDR3 region is CASSFSSYGYTF. DNA for the CDR3: TGTGCCAGCAGTTTTAGCAGCTATGGCTACACCTTC.

This clone was counted between two and nine times. The V and J genes are TRBV9 and TRBJ1-2; 8 bases are a match to TRBD1. The CDR3 loop spans 17 amino acids. Unmatched junction bases numbered 12, after V lost 0 bases and J lost 5 bases. Germline loops: CDR1 SGDLS, CDR2 YYNGEE. The CDR3 loop is CASSVDEWGRQGYGYTF. CDR3 DNA: TGTGCCAGCAGCGTAGATGAATGGGGAAGACAGGGGTATGGCTACACCTTC.

This clone turned up a few times. The rearrangement links TRBV5-6 to TRBJ2-7; TRBD1 agrees at 7 bases. V gave up 3 bases and J gave up 3 bases; unmatched junction bases: 6. Germline assignment: CDR1 SGHDT and CDR2 YYEEEE. CDR3 length equals 14 residues. CDR3 protein: CASSSRGQGYEQYF. In nucleotides, the CDR3 is TGTGCCAGCAGCTCAAGGGGGCAAGGCTACGAGCAGTACTTC.

The chain uses TRBV28 and TRBJ1-2; D is ambiguous. The germline CDR1 and CDR2 sequences are MDHEN and SYDVKM. Trimming stripped 4 bases from V and 4 bases from J, with 13 bases between. CDR3 length equals 14 residues. The CDR3 nucleotides read TGTGCCAGCAGTTCCCCCTTTATGGTCTATGGCTACACCTTC. It codes for CASSSPFMVYGYTF.

This clone was counted a single time. The chain combines TRBV7-6 with TRBJ2-5; D remains unclear. Germline V gene lookup returns CDR1 SGHVS and CDR2 FNYEAQ. V dropped 5 bases and J dropped 2 bases, with 12 bases sitting between them. The CDR3 runs 14 residues. The CDR3 DNA sequence: TGTGCCAGCAGCCCGACTGGGCTACAAGAGACCCAGTACTTC. This codes for CASSPTGLQETQYF.

The chain joins TRBV19 to TRBJ1-5; 9 bases fit TRBD1. This CDR3 region has 14 residues. J gave up 6 bases and V 4 bases, and 4 bases lay outside the gene matches. In germline, CDR1 is LNHDA, CDR2 SQIVND (reference sequence). The CDR3 bases are TGTGCCAGTAGTACGACAGGGGGAAGTCAGCCCCAGCATTTT. It translates to CASSTTGGSQPQHF.

There are a few counts of this clone. This chain connects TRBV7-9 to TRBJ2-5, with TRBD1 matching 7 bases. CDR1 and CDR2 from the germline V gene are SEHNR and FQNEAQ (reference sequence). The CDR3 sequence is 14 residues long. V lost 2 bases and J lost 1; bases outside the gene matches: 1. CDR3 sequence reads: CASSLYRGQETQYF. The CDR3 DNA reads as TGTGCCAGCAGCTTATACAGGGGCCAAGAGACCCAGTACTTC.

This clone was counted only a few times. The gene calls are TRBV19 and TRBJ2-7, with 11 bases that match TRBD2. J gave up 3 bases and V 4 bases, and 11 bases lay outside the gene matches. This CDR3 is built from 17 residues. The germline V gene has CDR1 LNHDA and CDR2 SQIVND (reference sequence). For the CDR3, the DNA is TGTGCCAGTAGTACCACTAGCGGGAGATGGGAGAACTACGAGCAGTACTTC. Amino acids: CASSTTSGRWENYEQYF. Full variable domain (outside the CDR3, taken from reference TRBV19 and TRBJ2-7): DGGITQSPKYLFRKEGQNVTLSCEQNLNHDAMYWYRQDPGQGLRLIYYSQIVNDFQKGDIAEGYSVSREKKESFPLTVTSAQKNPTAFYLCASSTTSGRWENYEQYFGPGTRLTVT.

The V and J genes are TRBV27 and TRBJ2-1; D is possibly TRBD2 (6 bases). Germline loops: CDR1 MNHEY, CDR2 SMNVEV (reference sequence). This CDR3 contains 11 residues. V dropped 7 bases and J dropped 14 bases, with 15 bases sitting between them. CDR3 DNA sequence: TGTGCCAGCATACTCGGGGGTCGAGAGTTCTTC. Translation gives CASILGGREFF.

J is TRBJ1-4 and V is TRBV5-6; tentatively, D is TRBD1 (6 bases). Germline V gene data show CDR1 as SGHDT and CDR2 as YYEEEE. CDR3 length: 14 residues. Trimming pared 2 bases from V and 4 bases from J, leaving 9 bases between. The CDR3: CASSLQGNNEKLFF. CDR3 nucleotides: TGTGCCAGCAGCTTACAGGGTAATAATGAAAAACTGTTTTTT.

This clone was observed at least ten times. The rearrangement uses TRBV5-4 and TRBJ2-6; D is unresolved. The CDR3 extends over 15 amino acids. In germline, CDR1 is SGHNT, CDR2 YYREEE (reference sequence). V lost 2 bases, J lost 1 base, and 7 bases lay in between. CDR3 nucleotide sequence: TGTGCCAGCAGCTTTCTCGCTTCTGGGGCCAACGTCCTGACTTTC. Translation gives CASSFLASGANVLTF.

This rearrangement joins TRBV6-5 to TRBJ1-2; TRBD1 might be the D (6 bases). Trimming pared 4 bases from V and 4 bases from J, leaving 16 bases between. The CDR3 has 15 residues. CDR1 is MNHEY, CDR2 SVGAGI, per germline. The CDR3 reads CASSSRDTGFYGYTF. The CDR3, as DNA: TGTGCCAGCAGTTCCCGGGACACGGGATTCTATGGCTACACCTTC.

J is TRBJ1-5 and V is TRBV4-3; D perhaps matches TRBD1 (6 bases). V dropped 1 base and J dropped 9 bases, with 16 bases sitting between them. Germline loops: CDR1 LGHNA, CDR2 YSLEER. The CDR3 extends over 15 amino acids. The CDR3 DNA reads as TGCGCCAGCAGCCAAGCAAACGCCGAGGGGGTGCCCCAGCATTTT. This sequence encodes CASSQANAEGVPQHF.

This clone has just a few counts. The chain joins TRBV7-9 to TRBJ2-1; D might be TRBD1 (6 bases). This CDR3 has 12 amino acids. CDR1 is SEHNR and CDR2 is FQNEAQ in the germline V gene (reference sequence). The V and J ends lost 5 bases and 8 bases respectively, with 10 bases between them. CDR3 sequence (DNA): TGTGCCAGCAGCCAACAGGGATATGAGCAGTTCTTC. Encoded protein: CASSQQGYEQFF.

The chain combines TRBV7-8 with TRBJ2-5; 12 bases agree with TRBD1. Losses at the gene ends were 6 bases for V and 6 bases for J; bases not matched to a gene: 8. This CDR3 region has 15 residues. Germline V lookup: CDR1 SGHVS, CDR2 FQNEAQ. The DNA of the CDR3 is TGTGCCAGCAGTAGGGACAGGGGGCGCGAGCAGACCCAGTACTTC. Translated, it gives CASSRDRGREQTQYF.

This clone was seen at least ten times. CDR3 in DNA: TGTGCCAGCAGCCTCCAACCATCGGGGGCCTACGAGCAGTACTTC. Protein product: CASSLQPSGAYEQYF. This chain links TRBV11-3 with TRBJ2-7; D may be TRBD2 (6 bases). The CDR3 is 15 amino acids. Germline assignment: CDR1 SGHNT and CDR2 YENEEA. Trimming pared 5 bases from V and 2 bases from J, leaving 16 bases between.

Note on this clone: Germline and junction disagree at one end, which may indicate a read error. The chain employs TRBV7-7 and TRBJ2-3; tentative D call: TRBD2 (7 bases). The germline CDR1 and CDR2 sequences are SSHAT and FNYEAQ (reference sequence). CDR3 length: 16 residues. CDR3 protein: CASSLLSGGGGDTQYF. Here the CDR3 DNA reads TGTGCTAGCAGCTTACTTTCGGGAGGAGGGGGAGATACGCAGTATTTT.

The V and J genes are TRBV7-9 and TRBJ1-1; the match to TRBD1 covers 7 bases. In germline, CDR1 is SEHNR, CDR2 FQNEAQ (reference sequence). This CDR3 is 16 amino acids long. Trimming took 9 bases from V and 0 from J; bases not matched to a gene: 13. CDR3 amino acids: CASQRQGVFMNTEAFF. Written as DNA, the CDR3 is TGTGCCAGTCAGAGACAGGGCGTCTTCATGAACACTGAAGCTTTCTTT.